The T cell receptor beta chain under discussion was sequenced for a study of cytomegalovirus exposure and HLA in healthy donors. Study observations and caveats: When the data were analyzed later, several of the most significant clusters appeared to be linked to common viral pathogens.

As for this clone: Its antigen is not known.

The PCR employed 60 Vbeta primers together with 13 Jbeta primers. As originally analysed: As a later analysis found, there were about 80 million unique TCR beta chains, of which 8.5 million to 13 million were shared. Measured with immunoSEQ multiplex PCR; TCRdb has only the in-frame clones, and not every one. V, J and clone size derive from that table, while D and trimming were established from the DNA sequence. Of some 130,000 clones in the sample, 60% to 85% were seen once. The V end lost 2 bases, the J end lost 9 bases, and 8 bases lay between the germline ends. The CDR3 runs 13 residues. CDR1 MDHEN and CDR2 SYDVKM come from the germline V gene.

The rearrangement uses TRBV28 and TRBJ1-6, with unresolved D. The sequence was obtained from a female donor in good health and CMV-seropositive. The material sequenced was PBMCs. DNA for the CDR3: TGTGCCAGCAGTTTAGGTCCGGGTTCACCCCTCCACTTT. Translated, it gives CASSLGPGSPLHF. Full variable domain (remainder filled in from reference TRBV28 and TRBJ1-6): DVKVTQSSRYLVKRTGEKVFLECVQDMDHENMFWYRQDPGLGLRLIYFSYDVKMKEKGDIPEGYSVSREKKERFSLILESASTNQTSMYLCASSLGPGSPLHFGNGTRLTVT.